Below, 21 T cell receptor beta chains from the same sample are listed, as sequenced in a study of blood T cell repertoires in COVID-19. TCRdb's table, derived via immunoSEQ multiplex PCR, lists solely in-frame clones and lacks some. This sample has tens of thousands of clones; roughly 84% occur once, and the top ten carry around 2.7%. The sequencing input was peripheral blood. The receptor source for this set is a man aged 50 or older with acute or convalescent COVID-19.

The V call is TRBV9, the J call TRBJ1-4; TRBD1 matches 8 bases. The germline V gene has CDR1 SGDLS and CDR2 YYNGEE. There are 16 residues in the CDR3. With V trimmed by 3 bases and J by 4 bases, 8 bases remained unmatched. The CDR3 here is CASSETGAGRNEKLFF. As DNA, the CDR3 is TGTGCCAGCAGCGAGACAGGGGCTGGGCGTAATGAAAAACTGTTTTTT.

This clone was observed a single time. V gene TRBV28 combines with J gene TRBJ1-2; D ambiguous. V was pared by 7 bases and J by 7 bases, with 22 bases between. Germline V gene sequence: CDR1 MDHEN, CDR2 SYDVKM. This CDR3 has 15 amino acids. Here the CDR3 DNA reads TGTGCCAGCACCCGACCGGGATCCGTGTCGCCTGGCTACACCTTC. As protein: CASTRPGSVSPGYTF.

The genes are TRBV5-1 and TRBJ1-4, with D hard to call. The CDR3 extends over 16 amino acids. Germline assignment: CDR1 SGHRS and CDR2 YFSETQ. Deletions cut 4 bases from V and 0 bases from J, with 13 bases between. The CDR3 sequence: CASSLRQAATNEKLFF. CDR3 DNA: TGCGCCAGCAGCCTCAGACAAGCTGCAACTAATGAAAAACTGTTTTTT.

CDR3 coding DNA: TGTGCCAGCAGCTTGGACACCTACGAGCAGTACTTC. It specifies CASSLDTYEQYF. The rearrangement uses TRBV5-4 and TRBJ2-7; D is unclear. Germline V gene lookup returns CDR1 SGHNT and CDR2 YYREEE (reference sequence). The V end was cut by 0 bases, the J end by 2 bases, with 3 bases between. The CDR3 contains 12 residues.

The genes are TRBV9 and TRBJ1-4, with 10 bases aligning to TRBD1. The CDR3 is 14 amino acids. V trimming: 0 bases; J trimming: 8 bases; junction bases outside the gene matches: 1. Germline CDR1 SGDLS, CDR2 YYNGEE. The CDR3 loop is CASSVEDRGEKLFF. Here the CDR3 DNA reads TGTGCCAGCAGCGTAGAGGACAGGGGGGAAAAACTGTTTTTT.

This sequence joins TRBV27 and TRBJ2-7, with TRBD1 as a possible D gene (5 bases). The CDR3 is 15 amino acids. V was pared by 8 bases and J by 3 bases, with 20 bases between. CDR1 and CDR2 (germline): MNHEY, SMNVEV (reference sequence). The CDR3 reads CASAGNFEALYEQYF. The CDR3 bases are TGTGCCAGCGCAGGGAATTTTGAGGCCCTCTACGAGCAGTACTTC.

CDR3 nucleotide sequence: TGTGCCACCAGCAGAGATTTAGGTAGCGGGAGTTTCAATGAGCAGTTCTTC. Protein product: CATSRDLGSGSFNEQFF. The chain links TRBV15 to TRBJ2-1; TRBD2 matches at 9 bases. The CDR3 contains 17 residues. Germline loops: CDR1 LNHNV, CDR2 YYDKDF (reference sequence). V gave up 0 bases and J gave up 6 bases; unmatched junction bases: 9. Variable domain in full (rest from reference TRBV15 and TRBJ2-1): DAMVIQNPRYQVTQFGKPVTLSCSQTLNHNVMYWYQQKSSQAPKLLFHYYDKDFNNEADTPDNFQSRRPNTSFCFLDIRSPGLGDTAMYLCATSRDLGSGSFNEQFFGPGTRLTVL.

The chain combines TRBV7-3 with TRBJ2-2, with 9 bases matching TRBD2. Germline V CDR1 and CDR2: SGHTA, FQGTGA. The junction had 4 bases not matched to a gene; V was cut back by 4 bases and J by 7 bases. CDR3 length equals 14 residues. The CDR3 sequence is CASSSTSGHGELFF. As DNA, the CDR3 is TGTGCCAGCAGCTCCACTAGCGGGCACGGGGAGCTGTTTTTT.

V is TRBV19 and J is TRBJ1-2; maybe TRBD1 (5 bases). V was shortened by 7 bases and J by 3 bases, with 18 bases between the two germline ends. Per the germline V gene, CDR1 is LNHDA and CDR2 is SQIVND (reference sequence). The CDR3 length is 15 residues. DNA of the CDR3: TGTGCCAGTATAACCGGGGGACGGACTCACTATGGCTACACCTTC. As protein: CASITGGRTHYGYTF. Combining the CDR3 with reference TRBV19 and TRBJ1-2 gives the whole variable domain DGGITQSPKYLFRKEGQNVTLSCEQNLNHDAMYWYRQDPGQGLRLIYYSQIVNDFQKGDIAEGYSVSREKKESFPLTVTSAQKNPTAFYLCASITGGRTHYGYTFGSGTRLTVV.

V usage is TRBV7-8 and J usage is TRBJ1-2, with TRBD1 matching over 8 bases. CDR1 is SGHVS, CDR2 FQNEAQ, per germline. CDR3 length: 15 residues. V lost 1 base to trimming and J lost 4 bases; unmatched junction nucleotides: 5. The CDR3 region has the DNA TGTGCCAGCAGCTTAGTGGCCACAGGGGGCTATGGCTACACCTTC. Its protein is CASSLVATGGYGYTF.

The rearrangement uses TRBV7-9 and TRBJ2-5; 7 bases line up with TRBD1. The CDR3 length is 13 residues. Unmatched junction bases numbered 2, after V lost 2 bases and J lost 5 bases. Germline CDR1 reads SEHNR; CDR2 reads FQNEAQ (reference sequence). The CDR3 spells CASSLNRGETQYF. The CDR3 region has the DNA TGTGCCAGCAGCTTAAACAGGGGCGAGACCCAGTACTTC.

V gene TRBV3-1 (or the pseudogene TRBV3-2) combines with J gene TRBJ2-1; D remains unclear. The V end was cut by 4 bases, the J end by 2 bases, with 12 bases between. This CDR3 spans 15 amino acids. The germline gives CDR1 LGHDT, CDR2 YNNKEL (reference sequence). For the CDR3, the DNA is TGTGCCAGCAGCCCCTATGACTTCCCCTACAATGAGCAGTTCTTC. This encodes CASSPYDFPYNEQFF.

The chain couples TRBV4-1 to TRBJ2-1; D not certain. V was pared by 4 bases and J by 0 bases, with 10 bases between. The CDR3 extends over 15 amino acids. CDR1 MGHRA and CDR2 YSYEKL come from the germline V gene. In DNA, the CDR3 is TGCGCCAGCAGCCCCGTGGCGGACTCCTACAATGAGCAGTTCTTC. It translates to CASSPVADSYNEQFF.

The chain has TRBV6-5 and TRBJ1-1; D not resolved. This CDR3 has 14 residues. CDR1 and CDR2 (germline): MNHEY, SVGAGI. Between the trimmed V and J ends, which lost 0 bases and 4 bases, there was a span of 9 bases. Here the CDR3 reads CASSYSREGTEAFF. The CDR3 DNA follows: TGTGCCAGCAGTTACTCGAGGGAGGGCACTGAAGCTTTCTTT.

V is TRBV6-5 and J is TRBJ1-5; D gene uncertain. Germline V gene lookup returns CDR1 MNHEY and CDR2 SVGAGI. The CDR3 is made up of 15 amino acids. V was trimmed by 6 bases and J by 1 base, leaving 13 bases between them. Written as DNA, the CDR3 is TGTGCCAGCAGCTCCTCTGGGAGCAGCAATCAGCCCCAGCATTTT. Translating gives CASSSSGSSNQPQHF.

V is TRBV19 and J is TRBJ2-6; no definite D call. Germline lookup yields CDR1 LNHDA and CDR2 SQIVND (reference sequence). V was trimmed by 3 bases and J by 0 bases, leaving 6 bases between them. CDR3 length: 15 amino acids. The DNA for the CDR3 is TGTGCCAGTAGTATCTTCAGCTCTGGGGCCAACGTCCTGACTTTC. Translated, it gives CASSIFSSGANVLTF.

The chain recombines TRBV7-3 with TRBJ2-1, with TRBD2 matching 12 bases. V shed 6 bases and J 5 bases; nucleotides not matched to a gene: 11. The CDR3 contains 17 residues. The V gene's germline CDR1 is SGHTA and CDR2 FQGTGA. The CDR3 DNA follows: TGTGCCAGCAGTACGCCTAGCGGGGGGGCTGACAACAATGAGCAGTTCTTC. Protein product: CASSTPSGGADNNEQFF.

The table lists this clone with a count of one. In nucleotides, the CDR3 is TGCGCCAGCAGTCCACAGGGTTTTTACTATGGCTACACCTTC. This translates into CASSPQGFYYGYTF. This sequence joins TRBV10-2 and TRBJ1-2; tentative D call: TRBD1 (6 bases). Trimming took 5 bases from V and 3 from J, leaving 13 bases between them. CDR1 is WSHSY and CDR2 is SAAADI in the germline V gene. The CDR3 extends over 14 amino acids.

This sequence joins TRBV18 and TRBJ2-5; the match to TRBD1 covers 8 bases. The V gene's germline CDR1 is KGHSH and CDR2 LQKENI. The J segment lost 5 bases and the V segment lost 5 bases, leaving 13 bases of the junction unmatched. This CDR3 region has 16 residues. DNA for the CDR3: TGTGCCAGCTCATTAACTGGGACAGGCGGCGGGGAGACCCAGTACTTC. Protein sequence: CASSLTGTGGGETQYF.

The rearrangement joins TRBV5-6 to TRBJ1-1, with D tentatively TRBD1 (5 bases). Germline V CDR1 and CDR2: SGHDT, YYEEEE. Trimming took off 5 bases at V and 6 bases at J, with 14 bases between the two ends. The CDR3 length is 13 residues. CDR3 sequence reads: CASSRRGSPEAFF. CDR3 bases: TGTGCCAGCAGTAGGAGGGGTTCCCCTGAAGCTTTCTTT.

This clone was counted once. The CDR3 DNA sequence: TGTGCCAGTAGTATGACTAGTTCTAGCACAGATACGCAGTATTTT. This sequence encodes CASSMTSSSTDTQYF. This rearrangement joins TRBV19 to TRBJ2-3, with D possibly matching TRBD2 (6 bases). The ends were cut back, 3 bases at V and 0 bases at J, with 10 bases in the middle. The CDR3 runs 15 residues. Germline V lookup: CDR1 LNHDA, CDR2 SQIVND (reference sequence).